The subject of this entry is one T cell receptor (beta chain). The antigen remains unidentified. V was cut by 3 bases and J by 8 bases, with 14 bases left in between. The CDR3 totals 14 residues. Germline V CDR1 and CDR2: LGHNT, FRNRAP. Among the roughly 120 subjects of the validation cohort, separate from the roughly 730-subject first cohort, were the donors. This sample stems from a study of cytomegalovirus exposure and HLA in healthy donors. Overall study context: It was reported in a later analysis that the same platform had been used for the 120 validation repertoires as for the roughly 670 first-cohort repertoires. Study observations and caveats: Cytomegalovirus association was listed for 164 TCR beta chains.

The repertoire was sequenced with immunoSEQ multiplex PCR; TCRdb's copy has only in-frame clones and lacks some. The sample has about 150,000 clones, about 82% seen once. The V gene is TRBV12-5, the J gene TRBJ2-1, with D tentatively TRBD2 (5 bases). The sequence was collected from a human donor in good health. Sequenced material: PBMCs. DNA of the CDR3: TGTGCTAGTGGTTTAAATAGCGCTAGGGATGAGCAGTTCTTC. Translated: CASGLNSARDEQFF.